The rows below give T cell receptor beta chains drawn from one sample of a study of T cell repertoires in cytomegalovirus infection. TCRdb processed the reads anew with MiXCR; each CDR3 protein has one entry. The sample lists 100,000 to 150,000 distinct CDR3 sequences, about 32% occurring once. Their specific antigens are unknown. The specimen was CD8+ T cells from cultured PBMCs, collected from culture after CMV antigen stimulation. The receptors stem from a human donor in good health (CMV status not recorded). Some clones in this sample may be carry-over from other donors' samples. Both conserved end residues are part of each CDR3. Fields, in order: J gene, V gene, clone size, D gene, CDR3 protein, CDR3 DNA. The D gene is left open where the match is weak. Some rows mark clone size as missing; the rest say once, few, many or name a class of expanded clone.

J: TRBJ2-1; V: TRBV11-3; size: few; D: -; CDR3: CASSLEQGGNNEQFF; DNA: TGTGCCAGCAGCTTAGAACAGGGAGGCAACAATGAGCAGTTCTTC
J: TRBJ2-7; V: TRBV27; size: -; D: -; CDR3: CASSLRGRPGMLTYEQYF; DNA: TGTGCCAGCAGTTTACGGGGTAGGCCTGGCATGCTGACCTACGAGCAGTACTTC
J: TRBJ2-3; V: TRBV12-3/TRBV12-4; size: few; D: TRBD2; CDR3: CASRTSGGTDTQYF; DNA: TGTGCCAGCAGAACTAGCGGGGGCACAGATACGCAGTATTTT
J: TRBJ1-5; V: TRBV15; size: -; D: -; CDR3: CATSRAGDNQPQHF; DNA: TGTGCCACCAGCAGAGCAGGGGATAATCAGCCCCAGCATTTT
J: TRBJ2-7; V: TRBV7-2; size: few; D: -; CDR3: CASSSGLSSSYEQYF; DNA: TGTGCCAGCAGCTCAGGACTTTCGAGCTCCTACGAGCAGTACTTC
J: TRBJ2-7; V: TRBV5-6; size: -; D: TRBD1; CDR3: CASSLGTGWQQYF; DNA: TGTGCCAGCAGCTTGGGGACAGGGTGGCAGCAGTACTTC
J: TRBJ2-7; V: TRBV12-3/TRBV12-4; size: -; D: -; CDR3: CASSPGKVAEQYF; DNA: TGTGCCAGCTCCCCAGGGAAGGTTGCCGAGCAGTACTTC
J: TRBJ2-3; V: TRBV4-1; size: few; D: TRBD1; CDR3: CASSPGTGRVLEYF; DNA: TGCGCCAGCAGCCCGGGGACAGGGCGCGTTCTGGAGTATTTT
J: TRBJ2-4; V: TRBV19; size: few; D: -; CDR3: CASSISPSRVVKNIQYF; DNA: TGTGCCAGTAGTATATCTCCCTCTCGGGTGGTCAAAAACATTCAGTACTTC
J: TRBJ2-2; V: TRBV6-5; size: -; D: TRBD2; CDR3: CASSYDAGGLGGELFF; DNA: TGTGCCAGCAGTTACGACGCGGGGGGGCTCGGCGGGGAGCTGTTTTTT
J: TRBJ2-7; V: TRBV5-4; size: -; D: TRBD1; CDR3: CASSLGVEGTGVDF; DNA: TGTGCCAGCAGCTTGGGAGTAGAAGGGACAGGGGTGGACTTC
J: TRBJ1-1; V: TRBV4-1; size: -; D: -; CDR3: CASSQVQVMNTEAFF; DNA: TGCGCCAGCAGCCAAGTTCAGGTCATGAACACTGAAGCTTTCTTT
J: TRBJ2-7; V: TRBV19; size: -; D: -; CDR3: CASKRGESYEQYF; DNA: TGTGCCAGTAAAAGAGGGGAGTCCTACGAGCAGTACTTC
J: TRBJ2-1; V: TRBV5-1; size: -; D: -; CDR3: CASNSGENNEQFF; DNA: TGCGCCAGCAACTCCGGGGAAAATAATGAGCAGTTCTTC
J: TRBJ1-2; V: TRBV19; size: -; D: -; CDR3: CASSGRSNYGYTF; DNA: TGTGCCAGTAGCGGACGGTCTAACTATGGCTACACCTTC
J: TRBJ2-7; V: TRBV7-6; size: few; D: TRBD1; CDR3: CASSLASTGDEQYF; DNA: TGTGCCAGCAGCTTAGCGTCAACAGGGGACGAGCAGTACTTC
J: TRBJ2-5; V: TRBV7-8; size: few; D: -; CDR3: CASSLAWGVWPEGTGPSRGETQYF; DNA: TGTGCCAGCAGCTTAGCCTGGGGGGTTTGGCCAGAGGGGACGGGGCCCAGCCGGGGAGAGACCCAGTACTTC
J: TRBJ1-6; V: TRBV4-1; size: -; D: TRBD1; CDR3: CASSQDPGQGNSPLHF; DNA: TGCGCCAGCAGCCAAGATCCGGGACAGGGTAATTCACCCCTCCACTTT
J: TRBJ1-2; V: TRBV28; size: -; D: TRBD1; CDR3: CASSFPGQAWGYTF; DNA: TGTGCCAGCAGTTTTCCGGGACAGGCCTGGGGCTACACCTTC
J: TRBJ2-2; V: TRBV5-1; size: -; D: -; CDR3: CASSFNGLGELFF; DNA: TGCGCCAGCAGCTTTAATGGCCTCGGGGAGCTGTTTTTT
J: TRBJ2-2; V: TRBV7-6; size: many; D: -; CDR3: CASSSGFSTGELFF; DNA: TGTGCCAGCAGCTCAGGGTTTAGCACCGGGGAGCTGTTTTTT
J: TRBJ2-1; V: TRBV7-8; size: many; D: -; CDR3: CASSSTASDEQFF; DNA: TGTGCCAGCAGCTCGACAGCCTCTGATGAGCAGTTCTTC
J: TRBJ2-3; V: TRBV23-1; size: -; D: -; CDR3: CASSQFSYGILHRYSGGQQYF; DNA: TGCGCCAGCAGTCAATTTTCGTACGGGATCCTTCACAGATACTCCGGGGGACAACAGTATTTT
J: TRBJ2-3; V: TRBV12-3/TRBV12-4; size: few; D: -; CDR3: CASRAVGAPDTQYF; DNA: TGTGCCAGCAGAGCCGTGGGAGCCCCAGATACGCAGTATTTT
J: TRBJ2-7; V: TRBV27; size: -; D: -; CDR3: CASSLSVGSGYGYEQYF; DNA: TGTGCCAGCAGTTTATCAGTTGGGAGCGGGTACGGTTACGAGCAGTACTTC
J: TRBJ2-4; V: TRBV20-1; size: few; D: -; CDR3: CSASGALAKNIQYF; DNA: TGCAGTGCTAGCGGGGCTTTAGCCAAAAACATTCAGTACTTC
J: TRBJ1-2; V: TRBV20-1; size: -; D: -; CDR3: CSAGDRTDLNYGYTF; DNA: TGCAGTGCCGGAGACCGTACAGACCTTAACTATGGCTACACCTTC
J: TRBJ2-5; V: TRBV7-6; size: -; D: -; CDR3: CASSPGVDSPPGLEYF; DNA: TGTGCCAGCAGCCCCGGGGTCGACAGCCCGCCTGGGCTAGAGTACTTC
J: TRBJ2-3; V: TRBV12-3/TRBV12-4; size: few; D: TRBD1; CDR3: CASSPRTGWEDTQYF; DNA: TGTGCCAGCAGTCCACGGACAGGGTGGGAAGATACGCAGTATTTT
J: TRBJ1-4; V: TRBV29-1; size: -; D: -; CDR3: CSVGSGLRNEKLFF; DNA: TGCAGCGTTGGATCAGGGTTGCGGAATGAAAAACTGTTTTTT
J: TRBJ2-4; V: TRBV7-9; size: -; D: -; CDR3: CASSPRGAAKNIQYF; DNA: TGTGCCAGCAGCCCTCGGGGAGCAGCCAAAAACATTCAGTACTTC
J: TRBJ2-3; V: TRBV2; size: -; D: -; CDR3: CASSEIGGRYTQYF; DNA: TGTGCCAGCAGTGAGATCGGGGGTCGCTATACGCAGTATTTT
J: TRBJ2-7; V: TRBV7-8; size: many; D: -; CDR3: CASSLEVSGAYEQYF; DNA: TGTGCCAGCAGCTTAGAGGTTAGCGGTGCCTACGAGCAGTACTTC
J: TRBJ1-5; V: TRBV10-3; size: once; D: -; CDR3: CAISGPPGGGDGNQPQHF; DNA: TGTGCCATCAGTGGGCCCCCCGGGGGGGGCGACGGCAATCAGCCCCAGCATTTT
J: TRBJ2-5; V: TRBV7-6; size: few; D: -; CDR3: CASRPALQETQYF; DNA: TGTGCCAGCAGGCCTGCCCTACAAGAGACCCAGTACTTC
J: TRBJ2-1; V: TRBV27; size: -; D: TRBD1; CDR3: CASRIGTGHNEQFF; DNA: TGTGCCAGCAGAATAGGGACAGGACACAATGAGCAGTTCTTC
J: TRBJ2-3; V: TRBV19; size: -; D: TRBD2; CDR3: CASTMGRRLAVGDTQYF; DNA: TGTGCCAGCACGATGGGGCGCAGACTAGCGGTAGGAGATACGCAGTATTTT
J: TRBJ2-7; V: TRBV7-9; size: -; D: -; CDR3: CASSLEAGYTYEQYF; DNA: TGTGCCAGCAGCTTAGAAGCAGGGTATACCTACGAGCAGTACTTC
J: TRBJ2-1; V: TRBV7-6; size: -; D: -; CDR3: CASSLGGAQVEQFF; DNA: TGTGCCAGCAGCTTAGGAGGGGCGCAAGTTGAGCAGTTCTTC
J: TRBJ2-4; V: TRBV7-9; size: few; D: TRBD1; CDR3: CASSTDRGGKNIQYF; DNA: TGTGCCAGCAGCACGGACAGGGGCGGCAAAAACATTCAGTACTTC
J: TRBJ1-2; V: TRBV2; size: -; D: -; CDR3: CASTLARGGRTNYGYTF; DNA: TGTGCCAGCACCCTTGCCCGGGGAGGCAGGACTAACTATGGCTACACCTTC
J: TRBJ2-7; V: TRBV15; size: few; D: -; CDR3: CATSRGEYYEQYF; DNA: TGTGCCACCAGCAGAGGGGAATACTACGAGCAGTACTTC
J: TRBJ1-1; V: TRBV7-6; size: few; D: -; CDR3: CASSLASWNTEAFF; DNA: TGTGCCAGCAGCTTAGCAAGCTGGAACACTGAAGCTTTCTTT
J: TRBJ1-1; V: TRBV20-1; size: -; D: TRBD1; CDR3: CSASTGYTEAFF; DNA: TGCAGTGCTTCGACAGGGTACACTGAAGCTTTCTTT
J: TRBJ2-7; V: TRBV19; size: few; D: TRBD1; CDR3: CATGTGAFEQYF; DNA: TGTGCCACCGGGACAGGGGCTTTCGAGCAGTACTTC
J: TRBJ2-5; V: TRBV20-1; size: -; D: TRBD2; CDR3: CSARDWASGGPKGRETQYF; DNA: TGCAGTGCTAGAGATTGGGCTAGCGGGGGTCCAAAGGGACGAGAGACCCAGTACTTC
J: TRBJ2-5; V: TRBV25-1; size: -; D: -; CDR3: CASSPLEQDQETQYF; DNA: TGTGCCAGCAGTCCCCTCGAGCAGGACCAAGAGACCCAGTACTTC
J: TRBJ2-6; V: TRBV2; size: -; D: -; CDR3: CASSRVAGANVLTF; DNA: TGTGCCAGCAGCAGGGTGGCTGGGGCCAACGTCCTGACTTTC